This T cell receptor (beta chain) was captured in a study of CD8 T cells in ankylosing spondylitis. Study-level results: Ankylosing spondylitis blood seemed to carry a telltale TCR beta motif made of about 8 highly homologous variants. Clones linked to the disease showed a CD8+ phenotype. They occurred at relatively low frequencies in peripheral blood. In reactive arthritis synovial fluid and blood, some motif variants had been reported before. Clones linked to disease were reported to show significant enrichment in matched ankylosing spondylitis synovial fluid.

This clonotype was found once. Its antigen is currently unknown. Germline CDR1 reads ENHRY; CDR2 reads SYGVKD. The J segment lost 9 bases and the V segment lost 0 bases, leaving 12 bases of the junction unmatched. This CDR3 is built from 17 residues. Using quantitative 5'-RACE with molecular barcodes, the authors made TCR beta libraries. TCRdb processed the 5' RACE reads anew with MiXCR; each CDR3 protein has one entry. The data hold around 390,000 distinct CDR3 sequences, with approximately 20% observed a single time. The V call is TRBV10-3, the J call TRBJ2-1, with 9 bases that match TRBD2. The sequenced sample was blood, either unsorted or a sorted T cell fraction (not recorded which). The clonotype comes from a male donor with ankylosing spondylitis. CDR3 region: CAISESTSGLGSSEQFF. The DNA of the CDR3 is TGTGCCATCAGTGAGTCAACTAGCGGGCTCGGTTCTAGTGAGCAGTTCTTC.